The rows below give T cell receptor beta chains drawn from one sample of a study of cytomegalovirus exposure and HLA in healthy donors. Assay: immunoSEQ multiplex PCR; the TCRdb copy retains only in-frame clones and omits some. This sample has 110,000 or so clones, with under 85% found just once. The sample was PBMCs. These receptors were collected from a woman aged 50 to 60 in good health and CMV-seropositive. Each CDR3 is given with its conserved first and last residue. A D gene is named only where the DNA matches it firmly. Clone size is given for some rows only: seen once, a few or many times, or a class if the clone is expanded.

D gene	V gene	J gene	clone size	CDR3 protein	CDR3 DNA
TRBD2	TRBV29-1	TRBJ2-4	once	CSVEGGGADGSQYF	TGCAGCGTGGAAGGCGGGGGGGCAGATGGCAGTCAGTACTTC
TRBD2	TRBV7-2	TRBJ2-5	.	CASSFSGRAGNQETQYF	TGTGCCAGCAGCTTTAGCGGGAGGGCTGGTAACCAAGAGACCCAGTACTTC
TRBD2	TRBV7-2	TRBJ2-5	.	CASSLLAGAETQYF	TGTGCCAGCAGCTTACTAGCGGGAGCCGAGACCCAGTACTTC
TRBD1	TRBV5-4	TRBJ1-5	few	CASSQDRDQPQHF	TGTGCCAGCAGCCAGGACAGGGATCAGCCCCAGCATTTT
.	TRBV7-3	TRBJ2-2	few	CASSLRALQFSPTGELFF	TGTGCCAGCAGCTTAAGGGCTCTGCAATTCTCCCCAACCGGGGAGCTGTTTTTT
.	TRBV27	TRBJ1-3	.	CASSLNGGRLSGNTIYF	TGTGCCAGCAGTTTAAACGGGGGTCGCCTCTCTGGAAACACCATATATTTT
.	TRBV7-2	TRBJ2-5	.	CASSLGTLQETQYF	TGTGCCAGCAGCTTAGGGACTCTTCAAGAGACCCAGTACTTC
.	TRBV2	TRBJ2-1	.	CASSGDNSYNEQFF	TGTGCCAGCAGTGGCGATAACTCCTACAATGAGCAGTTCTTC
TRBD1	TRBV6-5	TRBJ1-2	few	CASSSVPGGAIGGYTF	TGTGCCAGCAGTTCGGTTCCAGGGGGCGCTATTGGTGGCTACACCTTC
.	TRBV6-5	TRBJ2-7	.	CASSYGPSYEEQYF	TGTGCCAGCAGTTACGGGCCCAGCTACGAGGAGCAGTACTTC
TRBD1	TRBV25-1	TRBJ2-1	few	CASSESATLDRVGEQFF	TGTGCCAGCAGTGAAAGCGCCACGCTAGACAGGGTTGGTGAGCAGTTCTTC
TRBD1	TRBV18	TRBJ1-2	.	CASSRQGVYGYTF	TGTGCCAGCTCGCGACAGGGGGTCTATGGCTACACCTTC
.	TRBV4-2	TRBJ2-3	few	CASSQEDSTTDTQYF	TGTGCCAGCAGCCAAGAGGACTCTACGACAGATACGCAGTATTTT
.	TRBV21-1	TRBJ2-1	.	CAILRYNEQFF	TGTGCCATCCTCCGGTACAATGAGCAGTTCTTC
TRBD2	TRBV27	TRBJ2-1	.	CASSPGTSGNNEQFF	TGTGCCAGCAGCCCTGGGACTAGCGGGAACAATGAGCAGTTCTTC
TRBD1	TRBV4-3	TRBJ2-7	.	CASSRQTGAYEQYF	TGCGCCAGCAGCCGGCAGACAGGGGCCTACGAGCAGTACTTC
TRBD1	TRBV10-3	TRBJ2-3	once	CAISGGTGGTDTQYF	TGTGCCATCAGTGGTGGGACAGGCGGCACAGATACGCAGTATTTT
.	TRBV11-2	TRBJ2-7	.	CASSLDQGPREQYF	TGTGCCAGCAGCTTAGATCAGGGGCCACGGGAGCAGTACTTC
TRBD1	TRBV9	TRBJ1-1	.	CASSLRTGGVAEAFF	TGTGCCAGCAGCCTCAGGACAGGGGGAGTAGCTGAAGCTTTCTTT
TRBD2	TRBV29-1	TRBJ2-7	.	CSVETSGSVCDYEQYF	TGCAGCGTTGAGACTAGCGGGAGCGTGTGTGACTACGAGCAGTACTTC
.	TRBV5-1	TRBJ1-2	.	CASSLAAEPYGYTF	TGCGCCAGCAGCTTGGCAGCGGAGCCCTATGGCTACACCTTC
TRBD1	TRBV7-9	TRBJ1-2	few	CASSSGTGVRNYGYTF	TGTGCCAGCAGTTCCGGGACAGGGGTTAGGAACTATGGCTACACCTTC
TRBD2	TRBV5-4	TRBJ2-7	.	CASSSGTSGGFYEQYF	TGTGCCAGCAGCTCCGGGACTAGCGGGGGGTTCTACGAGCAGTACTTC
TRBD2	TRBV11-2	TRBJ2-2	.	CASSSLAGGPRELFF	TGTGCCAGCAGCTCGCTAGCGGGAGGGCCTCGGGAGCTGTTTTTT
.	TRBV6-6	TRBJ2-3	.	CASSYKTDFTDTQYF	TGTGCCAGCAGTTACAAGACAGATTTCACAGATACGCAGTATTTT
TRBD1	TRBV14	TRBJ2-1	.	CASRKSQDREGEQFF	TGTGCCAGCAGAAAAAGTCAGGACAGGGAAGGGGAGCAGTTCTTC
.	TRBV6-1	TRBJ1-5	.	CASSEGRGSGYISNQPQHF	TGTGCCAGCAGTGAAGGGCGCGGGTCTGGGTATATAAGCAATCAGCCCCAGCATTTT
TRBD1	TRBV7-9	TRBJ1-2	.	CASSPGTARNYGYTF	TGTGCCAGCAGCCCGGGGACAGCTCGTAACTATGGCTACACCTTC
.	TRBV6-5	TRBJ2-1	.	CASSYPPLVHEQFF	TGTGCCAGCAGTTACCCCCCACTAGTCCATGAGCAGTTCTTC
.	TRBV29-1	TRBJ2-1	.	CSVARTEQFF	TGCAGCGTCGCTCGGACAGAGCAGTTCTTC
TRBD1	TRBV7-8	TRBJ1-1	few	CASIHDRANTEAFF	TGTGCCAGCATCCACGACAGGGCGAACACTGAAGCTTTCTTT
TRBD2	TRBV9	TRBJ2-5	.	CASSVGGGVGETQYF	TGTGCCAGCAGCGTAGGGGGAGGGGTAGGTGAGACCCAGTACTTC